What follows are 13 T cell receptor beta chains derived from one specimen sequenced in a study of T cell responses to AZD1222 COVID-19 vaccine. The protocol was immunoSEQ multiplex PCR, while the TCRdb copy is restricted to in-frame clones and leaves out a portion. Counted here are roughly 140,000 clones, over 70% occurring once; the ten biggest clones make up about a tenth. The sequenced sample was peripheral blood, obtained 28 days after the second AZD1222 dose. These receptors all stem from an adult who received the AZD1222 COVID-19 vaccine.

This rearrangement joins TRBV9 to TRBJ1-4, with D possibly being TRBD1 (6 bases). Germline CDR1 SGDLS, CDR2 YYNGEE. V was trimmed by 4 bases and J by 7 bases, leaving 14 bases between them. The CDR3 consists of 14 residues. The DNA for the CDR3 is TGTGCCAGCAGCTCCAGGGGCATCGGTGAAAAACTGTTTTTT. This translates into CASSSRGIGEKLFF.

The J gene is TRBJ2-7, the V gene TRBV27, with a tentative D call TRBD2 (6 bases). Germline V gene sequence: CDR1 MNHEY, CDR2 SMNVEV (reference sequence). V shed 4 bases and J shed 6 bases, with 19 bases lying between them. The CDR3 has 15 residues. The DNA for the CDR3 is TGTGCCAGCAGTTCTCACGCGGGCGGGAAGGGCGAGCAGTACTTC. Translating it yields CASSSHAGGKGEQYF.

V is TRBV29-1 and J is TRBJ2-5, with TRBD1 identical over 7 bases. Germline assignment: CDR1 SQVTM and CDR2 ANQGSEA. V trimming: 6 bases; J trimming: 5 bases; junction bases outside the gene matches: 18. The CDR3 extends over 16 amino acids. The CDR3 DNA reads TGCAGCGTCGGTCGGGCTCTGGACAGGATTCGGGAGACCCAGTACTTC. Amino acids: CSVGRALDRIRETQYF.

In the case of this clone: One end of the junction varies from germline; a read error may be responsible. The chain carries TRBV3-1 (or the pseudogene TRBV3-2) and TRBJ1-4; D is unclear. The CDR3 has 14 residues. The V gene's germline CDR1 is LGHDT and CDR2 YNNKEL (reference sequence). CDR3 nucleotide sequence: TGTGCCAGCGGCCAAGATATGGCAGATGAAAAACTGTTTTTT. Its protein product is CASGQDMADEKLFF.

The V call is TRBV28, the J call TRBJ2-7; TRBD2 matches at 7 bases. The ends lost 7 bases at V and 5 bases at J; junction bases unmatched: 11. The CDR3 sequence is 14 residues long. CDR1 is MDHEN and CDR2 is SYDVKM in the germline V gene. The DNA of the CDR3 is TGTGCCAGCACCCAAAGGTGGGGGGGTGACGAGCAGTACTTC. Protein sequence: CASTQRWGGDEQYF.

The sample holds one count of this clone. The gene calls are TRBV7-9 and TRBJ1-1; weak D call: TRBD1 (5 bases). V was trimmed by 5 bases and J by 5 bases, leaving 12 bases between them. The germline V gene has CDR1 SEHNR and CDR2 FQNEAQ (reference sequence). The CDR3 runs to 13 residues. The CDR3 spells CASSLQGRTEAFF. In DNA, the CDR3 is TGTGCCAGCAGCCTCCAGGGTAGGACTGAAGCTTTCTTT. Using reference TRBV7-9 and TRBJ1-1 for the parts outside the CDR3, the full variable domain is DTGVSQNPRHKITKRGQNVTFRCDPISEHNRLYWYRQTLGQGPEFLTYFQNEAQLEKSRLLSDRFSAERPKGSFSTLEIQRTEQGDSAMYLCASSLQGRTEAFFGQGTRLTVV.

This chain uses TRBV11-2 with TRBJ2-3, with D possibly TRBD2 on 6 matching bases. The CDR3 runs 16 residues. Trimming left V 5 bases short and J 4 bases short, with 19 bases between. The V gene's germline CDR1 is SGHAT and CDR2 FQNNGV. CDR3 coding DNA: TGTGCCAGCAGCCGAGAGCGGGCCCTGGGGTCAGATACGCAGTATTTT. Its protein is CASSRERALGSDTQYF.

The chain uses TRBV28 and TRBJ1-2; TRBD1 aligns across 9 bases. Germline V gene data show CDR1 as MDHEN and CDR2 as SYDVKM. V was clipped by 6 bases and J by 8 bases; unmatched bases: 4. The CDR3 consists of 12 residues. CDR3 bases: TGTGCCAGCAGACAGGGGGCCGGGGGCTACACCTTC. Amino acid sequence: CASRQGAGGYTF.

The V and J genes are TRBV7-3 and TRBJ2-2; D not certain. The CDR3 contains 13 residues. V lost 5 bases and J 8 bases, leaving 12 bases between the germline ends. Germline CDR1 is SGHTA and CDR2 is FQGTGA. Here the CDR3 reads CASSLGSGGELFF. The CDR3 DNA follows: TGTGCCAGCAGCCTAGGTTCAGGAGGGGAGCTGTTTTTT.

The rearrangement uses TRBV11-2 and TRBJ2-3; D ambiguous. Trimming stripped 5 bases from V and 3 bases from J, with 15 bases between. This CDR3 spans 15 amino acids. From germline, CDR1 is SGHAT and CDR2 FQNNGV. Written as DNA, the CDR3 is TGTGCCAGCAGCACCTATCACCGGGCAACAGATACGCAGTATTTT. It yields the protein CASSTYHRATDTQYF.

The V and J genes are TRBV30 and TRBJ2-4, with 12 positions matching TRBD2. The trim removed 1 base at V and 8 bases at J, leaving 6 bases unmatched. Germline lookup yields CDR1 GTSNPN and CDR2 SVGIG (reference sequence). The CDR3 length is 15 residues. CDR3 in DNA: TGTGCCTGGAGTGGGGGTCTAGCGGGAGGGGACATTCAGTACTTC. Translated, it gives CAWSGGLAGGDIQYF. Variable domain in full (rest from reference TRBV30 and TRBJ2-4): SQTIHQWPATLVQPVGSPLSLECTVEGTSNPNLYWYRQAAGRGLQLLFYSVGIGQISSEVPQNLSASRPQDRQFILSSKKLLLSDSGFYLCAWSGGLAGGDIQYFGAGTRLSVL.

This rearrangement joins TRBV7-2 to TRBJ1-2; TRBD1 is a possible D gene (6 bases). In germline, CDR1 is SGHTA, CDR2 FQGNSA. Trimming cost V 3 bases and J 2 bases, with 10 bases left between them. The CDR3 sequence is 14 residues long. The CDR3 DNA is TGTGCCAGCAGCTTCCGGACAGCGAACTATGGCTACACCTTC. Its protein is CASSFRTANYGYTF.

This chain joins TRBV15 and TRBJ1-3; no firm D call. Germline V lookup: CDR1 LNHNV, CDR2 YYDKDF (reference sequence). Trimming took off 5 bases at V and 4 bases at J, with 9 bases between the two ends. The CDR3 covers 13 residues. CDR3 region: CATSEEYGNTIYF. CDR3 nucleotides: TGTGCCACCAGCGAGGAGTACGGAAACACCATATATTTT.